The rows below give T cell receptor beta chains drawn from one sample of a study of response to subunit inactivated influenza vaccine. TCRdb itself ran the RT-PCR reads through MiXCR, one entry per CDR3 protein. This table holds around 200,000 distinct CDR3 sequences, around 9% found once. The sample consisted of non-naive T cells sorted from PBMCs, taken on the day of vaccination. These receptors all come from a man in his fifties who received an inactivated influenza vaccine. CDR3s include the opening cysteine and the closing phenylalanine or tryptophan. The size of a clone is reported for some rows only, either as once, few or many, or as a class for expanded clones.

>NA|TRBV7-9
CASSLARGHTGELFF
>many|TRBV4-2
CASSPIAGGAKSYGYTF
>many|TRBV7-9
CASSRGEGQPYNEQFF
>many|TRBV4-2
CASSQDRVLVYEQYF
>few|TRBV20-1
CSARDHDSKTQYF
>few|TRBV28
CASRTSGNSYEQYF
>NA|TRBV6-1
CASSTSGGAGADTQYF
>few|TRBV4-1
CASSQDPHHPEQYF
>NA|TRBV5-5
CASSREILEFF
>many|TRBV7-7
CASSLDSDLEQFF